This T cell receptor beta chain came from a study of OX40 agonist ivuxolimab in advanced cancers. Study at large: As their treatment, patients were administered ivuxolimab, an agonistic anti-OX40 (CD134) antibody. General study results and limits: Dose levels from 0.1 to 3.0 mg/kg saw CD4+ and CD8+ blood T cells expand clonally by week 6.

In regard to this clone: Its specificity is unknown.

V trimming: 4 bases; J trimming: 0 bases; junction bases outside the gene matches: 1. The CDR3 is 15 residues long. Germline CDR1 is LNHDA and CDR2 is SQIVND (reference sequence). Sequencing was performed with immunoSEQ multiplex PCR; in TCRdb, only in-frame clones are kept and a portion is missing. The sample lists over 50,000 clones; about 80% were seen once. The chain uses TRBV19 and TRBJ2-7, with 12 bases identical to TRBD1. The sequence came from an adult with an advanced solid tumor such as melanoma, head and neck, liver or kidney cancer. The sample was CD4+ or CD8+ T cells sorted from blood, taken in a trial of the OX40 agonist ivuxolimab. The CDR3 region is CASSKGQGASYEQYF. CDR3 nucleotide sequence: TGTGCCAGTAGTAAGGGACAGGGGGCCTCCTACGAGCAGTACTTC.